This is a list of T cell receptor beta chains from one sample in a study of identical twins. TCRdb redid the calling of the 5' RACE reads with MiXCR, one entry per CDR3 protein. The sample holds 200,000 to 250,000 distinct CDR3 sequences, more than 9.5% seen once. These data were likewise used in another study, on yellow fever vaccine responses in identical twins.

The sequenced sample consisted of memory (CD45RO+) T cells sorted from blood. The source of these receptors is a woman aged 18-29 years in good health. Each CDR3 is given with its conserved first and last residue. The D gene is left open where the match is weak. For some rows the clone size is stated as once, few or many, or as a class when expanded; others skip it.

V,D,size,J,DNA,CDR3
TRBV9,TRBD1,.,TRBJ1-5,TGTGCCAGCAGCGCACAGGGGGGGGATCAGCCCCAGCATTTT,CASSAQGGDQPQHF
TRBV4-3,TRBD1,.,TRBJ2-1,TGCGCCAGCAGCCAAGATCCGGGACAGGCCTCCTACAATGAGCAGTTCTTC,CASSQDPGQASYNEQFF
TRBV7-9,TRBD2,.,TRBJ2-1,TGTGCCAGCAACTCACTAGCGGGCTTTAATGAGCAGTTCTTC,CASNSLAGFNEQFF
TRBV4-3,TRBD2,many,TRBJ2-1,TGCGCCAGCAGCCAAGGACTAGCATTCAATGAGCAGTTCTTC,CASSQGLAFNEQFF
TRBV6-5,.,.,TRBJ2-1,TGTGCCAGCAGTTTACGACTCGACAATGAGCAGTTCTTC,CASSLRLDNEQFF
TRBV12-3/TRBV12-4,TRBD2,.,TRBJ2-5,TGTGCCAGCAGTACGGGACTAGCGGGGGGTCGGAAAGAGACCCAGTACTTC,CASSTGLAGGRKETQYF
TRBV12-3/TRBV12-4,TRBD1,.,TRBJ2-7,TGTGCCAGCAGGACAGGGTACACCGAGCAGTACTTC,CASRTGYTEQYF
TRBV14,.,.,TRBJ2-5,TGTGCCAGCAGCCCTATGACGGGGTTTAGCCAAGAGACCCAGTACTTC,CASSPMTGFSQETQYF
TRBV12-3/TRBV12-4,TRBD2,few,TRBJ2-1,TGTGCCAGCAGTTTTAGGACTAGCGGGAGGGCCTACAATGAGCAGTTCTTC,CASSFRTSGRAYNEQFF
TRBV5-1,TRBD2,.,TRBJ2-3,TGCGCCAGCAGCTTGGCGGGACTAGCGGGGGGCCGGGGCACAGATACGCAGTATTTT,CASSLAGLAGGRGTDTQYF
TRBV7-2,TRBD1,many,TRBJ1-1,TGTGCCAGCAGCTCAAGCAGGGGGATCACTGAAGCTTTCTTT,CASSSSRGITEAFF
TRBV5-1,.,.,TRBJ1-2,TGCGCCAGCAGCTCGTCTGAGTACTATGGCTACACCTTC,CASSSSEYYGYTF
TRBV7-3,.,many,TRBJ2-1,TGTGCCAGCAGCTTGTCAGGAGGTCATAATGAGCAGTTCTTC,CASSLSGGHNEQFF
TRBV7-6,.,.,TRBJ2-6,TGTGCCAGCAGCCATCTCTCTGGGGCCAACGTCCTGACTTTC,CASSHLSGANVLTF
TRBV20-1,.,many,TRBJ2-7,TGCAGTGCTAGCGGGAGTATACCCGACTACGAGCAGTACTTC,CSASGSIPDYEQYF
TRBV5-1,.,many,TRBJ2-2,TGTGCCAGCAGTTGGACGGGGAACACCGGGGAGCTGTTTTTT,CASSWTGNTGELFF
TRBV20-1,.,.,TRBJ1-1,TGCAGTGCTAGAGATCACCAGTTGTCCCACACTGAAGCTTTCTTT,CSARDHQLSHTEAFF
TRBV27,TRBD2,few,TRBJ2-2,TGTGCCAGCAGTTGGGGCGGGGGTACGAACACCGGGGAGCTGTTTTTT,CASSWGGGTNTGELFF
TRBV4-3,TRBD2,.,TRBJ2-1,TGCGCCAGCAGCCAAGATCTACAATGGGGACTAGCGGGAGGTCGCAATGAGCAGTTCTTC,CASSQDLQWGLAGGRNEQFF
TRBV6-2/TRBV6-3,TRBD2,few,TRBJ2-7,TGTGCCAGCAGTTACGGGACTAGCGGGGGTCAGTACTTC,CASSYGTSGGQYF
TRBV12-5,.,.,TRBJ2-1,TGTGCTAGTGGTTTCCCTGGGGCCTACAATGAGCAGTTCTTC,CASGFPGAYNEQFF
TRBV12-3/TRBV12-4,.,many,TRBJ1-4,TGTGCCAGCAGTTTCGGCGGCCGGGTTGAAAAACTGTTTTTT,CASSFGGRVEKLFF
TRBV5-1,TRBD1,many,TRBJ1-1,TGCGCCAGCAGTTCCGGACAGGTAGGAACTGAAGCTTTCTTT,CASSSGQVGTEAFF
TRBV19,.,few,TRBJ1-1,TGTGCCAGTAGTATTGCTACTGAAGCTTTCTTT,CASSIATEAFF
TRBV7-2,TRBD2,many,TRBJ2-3,TGTGCCAGCAGCTTCGGCGGGAGCATAGATACGCAGTATTTT,CASSFGGSIDTQYF
TRBV29-1,.,.,TRBJ2-1,TGCAGCGTTCACAGGGGAGGAGGGGAGCAGTTCTTC,CSVHRGGGEQFF